The 27 T cell receptor beta chains in this list originate from one sample, sequenced in a study of T cell clonality in common variable immunodeficiency. Only in-frame clones appear in the TCRdb table, and some are missing; sequencing was by immunoSEQ multiplex PCR. The data show tens of thousands of clones, none appearing only once, with roughly 5.9% held by the ten largest. The sequenced sample was peripheral blood mononuclear cells. The receptors were sampled from a person aged 18 to 70 in good health.

This clone was picked up many times. The CDR3 is cut off 3 residues early in the read; its end comes from the germline J gene. The chain couples TRBV5-1 to TRBJ2-3; D gene uncertain. Looked up from germline, CDR1 is SGHRS and CDR2 is YFSETQ. The CDR3 covers 13 residues. Between the trimmed V and J ends, which lost 0 bases and 0 bases, there was a span of 2 bases. The CDR3 loop is CASSLASTDTQYF. The part of the CDR3 DNA that was read is TGCGCCAGCAGCTTGGCAAGCACAGATACG.

This clone was observed at least ten times. The DNA ends 3 residues before the CDR3 does, and the rest of the CDR3 is filled in from the germline J gene. This chain joins TRBV20-1 and TRBJ2-1; 9 bases are a match to TRBD2. The CDR3 covers 14 residues. V was pared by 5 bases and J by 7 bases, with 9 bases of the junction left unmatched. CDR1 DFQATT and CDR2 SNEGSKA come from the germline V gene (reference sequence). The CDR3 sequence is CSAVSGSFINEQFF. Partial CDR3 DNA: TGCAGTGCTGTTAGCGGGAGCTTCATAAATGAG.

On this clone: The observed sequence ends 3 residues before the CDR3 terminus, with the missing tail filled in from the germline J gene. The chain joins TRBV2 to TRBJ2-3; 7 nucleotides match TRBD2. The CDR3 runs to 17 residues. Trimming took 4 bases from V and 2 from J; bases not matched to a gene: 12. CDR1 and CDR2 (germline): SNHLY, FYNNEI. Partial CDR3 DNA: TGTGCCAGCAGTGTAGGGAGTCTAGCGGTATACACAGATACG. Translation: CASSVGSLAVYTDT. From start to end, the CDR3 is CASSVGSLAVYTDTQYF. Variable domain in full (rest from reference TRBV2 and TRBJ2-3): EPEVTQTPSHQVTQMGQEVILRCVPISNHLYFYWYRQILGQKVEFLVSFYNNEISEKSEIFDDQFSVERPDGSNFTLKIRSTKLEDSAMYFCASSVGSLAVYTDTQYFGPGTRLTVL.

This clone was counted at least ten times. The CDR3 goes on 3 residues after the read ends, and that part is filled in from the germline J gene. The chain carries TRBV6-2 or TRBV6-3 and TRBJ2-7, with 10 bases matching TRBD2. Germline V gene lookup returns CDR1 MNHEY and CDR2 SVGEGT. The V and J ends lost 5 bases and 3 bases, in that order; junction bases with no gene match: 10. The CDR3 length is 16 residues. CDR3 bases read: TGTGCCAGCAGTGGGGGCGCGGCTAGCGGGAGCTACGAG. Translating gives CASSGGAASGSYE. The complete CDR3 protein is CASSGGAASGSYEQYF.

This clone has a count of ten or more. The read finishes 3 residues shy of the CDR3 end, and the germline J gene is used to complete it. The rearrangement joins TRBV5-1 to TRBJ1-2; D is perhaps TRBD1 (5 bases). The CDR3 is 14 amino acids. Germline assignment: CDR1 SGHRS and CDR2 YFSETQ. Trimming shortened V by 4 bases and J by 6 bases, and 16 bases separated the two germline ends. CDR3 protein: CASSIGRGGDGYTF. CDR3 DNA (partial): TGCGCCAGCAGCATAGGACGGGGGGGGGATGGC.

At least ten counts were recorded for this clone. CDR3 in amino acids: CASTPRQGGGYGYTF. CDR3 bases read: TGCGCCAGCACACCAAGACAGGGGGGCGGGTATGGC. The rearrangement links TRBV5-1 to TRBJ1-2, with TRBD1 matching 9 bases. The sequenced fragment ends 3 residues before the CDR3 boundary, so the rest is inferred from the germline J gene. Losses at the gene ends were 6 bases for V and 5 bases for J; bases not matched to a gene: 11. Germline V lookup: CDR1 SGHRS, CDR2 YFSETQ. The CDR3 runs 15 residues.

This clone was detected ten times or more. Sequencing ends 3 residues short of the CDR3 end; the germline J gene provides the rest. The chain carries TRBV7-3 and TRBJ1-1; D possibly corresponds to TRBD1 (5 bases). Germline V gives CDR1 SGHTA, CDR2 FQGTGA. The ends were cut back, 0 bases at V and 5 bases at J, with 10 bases in the middle. The CDR3 has 14 amino acids. Partial CDR3 DNA: TGTGCCAGCAGCTTAACCAGGGTTGGGACTGAA. As protein: CASSLTRVGTE. The entire CDR3 sequence reads CASSLTRVGTEAFF.

This clone was detected ten times or more. The junction departs from germline at one end; a sequencing error may be responsible. The missing CDR3 end, 3 residues past where the read stops, is filled in from the germline J gene. The chain carries TRBV4-2 and TRBJ2-7; D gene unclear. This CDR3 is built from 21 residues. The germline V gene encodes CDR1 LGHNA and CDR2 YNFKEQ. The CDR3 loop reads CASGHGPPGNLRNKIWYEQYF. Incomplete CDR3 DNA: TGTGCCAGCGGCCATGGGCCGCCCGGAAACTTAAGAAACAAGATCTGGTACGAG.

This clone was detected ten times or more. Coverage ceases 3 residues before the CDR3 finishes, and the germline J gene fills in the end. V usage is TRBV6-2 or TRBV6-3 and J usage is TRBJ2-1; possibly TRBD2 for D (5 bases). Germline lookup yields CDR1 MNHEY and CDR2 SVGEGT. This CDR3 is 15 amino acids long. Trimming cost V 2 bases and J 7 bases, with 15 bases left between them. CDR3 protein: CASSYRAGLQNEQFF. The sequenced CDR3 bases are TGTGCCAGCAGTTACCGGGCAGGACTTCAGAATGAG.

There are many counts of this clone. The observed sequence ends 3 residues before the CDR3 terminus, with the missing tail filled in from the germline J gene. The rearrangement joins TRBV28 to TRBJ2-6; TRBD2 matches at 7 bases. J was trimmed by 0 bases and V by 7 bases; bases with no gene match: 9. Germline CDR1 MDHEN, CDR2 SYDVKM. CDR3 length: 17 amino acids. CDR3 residues: CASTKGGGDSGANVLTF. The DNA read from the CDR3 is TGTGCCAGCACTAAAGGCGGGGGAGACTCTGGGGCCAACGTC.

In its sample, this clone was seen many times. The missing CDR3 end, 3 residues past where the read stops, is filled in from the germline J gene. The chain joins TRBV5-1 to TRBJ2-7, with D unresolved. V shed 2 bases and J shed 3 bases, with 3 bases lying between them. The CDR3 has 11 amino acids. CDR1 is SGHRS and CDR2 is YFSETQ in the germline V gene. The sequenced part of the CDR3 DNA is TGCGCCAGCAGCTTAGGCTACGAG. Its translation is CASSLGYE. The complete CDR3 reads CASSLGYEQYF.

At least ten counts were recorded for this clone. Read coverage stops 3 residues before the CDR3 terminus; the germline J gene supplies the remainder. This chain uses TRBV5-1 with TRBJ2-7; 9 nucleotides align to TRBD1. The CDR3 is 15 residues long. V trimming: 3 bases; J trimming: 2 bases; junction bases outside the gene matches: 6. Looked up from germline, CDR1 is SGHRS and CDR2 is YFSETQ. The covered CDR3 bases are TGCGCCAGCAGCTATACCGGGACAGGGCCCTACGAG. Amino acid sequence: CASSYTGTGPYE. The entire CDR3 is CASSYTGTGPYEQYF.

This clone has at least ten counts. The read falls 3 residues short of the CDR3 end, and the missing part is taken from the germline J gene. This chain connects TRBV20-1 to TRBJ1-2; the D gene is possibly TRBD1 (5 bases). V dropped 5 bases and J dropped 4 bases, with 11 bases sitting between them. The CDR3 has 12 residues. Looked up from germline, CDR1 is DFQATT and CDR2 is SNEGSKA (reference sequence). CDR3 bases read: TGCAGTGCTCCTACAGGAGGCTATGGC. It specifies CSAPTGGYG. The entire CDR3 protein is CSAPTGGYGYTF.

This clone has at least ten counts. Read sequence stops 3 residues before the CDR3 end, and the germline J gene provides the missing end. The chain combines TRBV19 with TRBJ2-2, with D unclear. CDR1 and CDR2 (germline): LNHDA, SQIVND (reference sequence). Trimming left V 1 base short and J 2 bases short, with 5 bases between. The length of the CDR3 is 14 residues. This CDR3 reads CASSIGGNTGELFF. CDR3 DNA (partial): TGTGCCAGTAGTATAGGCGGAAACACCGGGGAG.

This clone was seen many times. The observed sequence ends 3 residues before the CDR3 terminus, with the missing tail filled in from the germline J gene. V gene TRBV20-1 combines with J gene TRBJ2-3; D possibly corresponds to TRBD2 (6 bases). The germline gives CDR1 DFQATT, CDR2 SNEGSKA (reference sequence). Trimming cost V 3 bases and J 4 bases, with 17 bases left between them. The CDR3 totals 15 residues. The CDR3 reads CSASGGLASADTQYF. CDR3 bases read: TGCAGTGCTAGTGGTGGCCTAGCGTCGGCAGATACG.

This clone was counted many times. From the germline J gene comes the end of the CDR3, since the read stops 3 residues before it. The chain joins TRBV6-2 or TRBV6-3 to TRBJ1-1; 8 positions agree with TRBD1. The CDR3 extends over 14 amino acids. With 7 bases clipped from V and 5 bases from J, the junction kept 9 bases outside the gene matches. The V gene's germline CDR1 is MNHEY and CDR2 SVGEGT. The sequenced CDR3 bases are TGTGCCAGCACCCAGGACAGGGAGGATACTGAA. Its translation is CASTQDREDTE. The whole CDR3 protein reads CASTQDREDTEAFF.

This clone was recorded at least ten times. The CDR3 goes on 3 residues after the read ends, and that part is filled in from the germline J gene. The chain joins TRBV11-2 to TRBJ2-7; D is undetermined. Germline CDR1 is SGHAT and CDR2 is FQNNGV. V gave up 5 bases and J gave up 3 bases, with 11 bases separating them. There are 13 residues in the CDR3. CDR3 bases read: TGTGCCAGCAGCACCCGATCGGGCTACGAG. This translates into CASSTRSGYE. The CDR3 in full is CASSTRSGYEQYF.

The table lists this clone with many counts. Partial CDR3 DNA: TGTGCCAGCAAGAGACGGGGATTAGTAGATACG. Its protein is CASKRRGLVDT. The full CDR3 protein reads CASKRRGLVDTQYF. The chain recombines TRBV28 with TRBJ2-3; D may be TRBD2 (5 bases). The read halts 3 residues ahead of the CDR3 end, with the missing end drawn from the germline J gene. The CDR3 totals 14 residues. Trimming pared 7 bases from V and 5 bases from J, leaving 16 bases between. Germline CDR1 is MDHEN and CDR2 is SYDVKM.

This clone appeared many times. With the read ending 3 residues before the CDR3 end, the germline J gene is used to fill in that end. This chain connects TRBV30 to TRBJ2-2, with 7 nucleotides matching TRBD1. Germline CDR1 is GTSNPN and CDR2 is SVGIG (reference sequence). The CDR3 is 13 amino acids. Trimming at V came to 3 bases and at J to 4 bases, leaving 2 bases not matched to a gene. The CDR3 loop reads CAWRDRLTGELFF. The DNA read from the CDR3 is TGTGCCTGGAGGGACAGGCTCACCGGGGAG.

This clone showed up many times. The CDR3 end is not reached by the read, which stops 3 residues before it; the germline J gene fills it in. The rearrangement uses TRBV6-1 and TRBJ1-4; 7 bases fit TRBD1. Trimming cost V 2 bases and J 1 base; bases outside gene matches: 4. Germline lookup yields CDR1 MNHNS and CDR2 SASEGT. The CDR3 totals 16 residues. The sequenced part of the CDR3 DNA is TGTGCCAGCAGTGAAACCGGGACAGTAACTAATGAAAAA. Protein product: CASSETGTVTNEK. The whole CDR3 region reads CASSETGTVTNEKLFF.

This clone came up many times. The observed sequence ends 3 residues before the CDR3 terminus, with the missing tail filled in from the germline J gene. This rearrangement joins TRBV12-3 or TRBV12-4 to TRBJ1-2; weak D call: TRBD1 (6 bases). The CDR3 has 14 residues. V was cut by 4 bases and J by 7 bases, with 16 bases left in between. The sequenced part of the CDR3 DNA is TGTGCCAGCAGTTCACACTCTCAGGGGACTGGC. It encodes CASSSHSQGTG. In full, the CDR3 is CASSSHSQGTGYTF.

This clone was picked up many times. The CDR3 goes on 3 residues after the read ends, and that part is filled in from the germline J gene. The chain has TRBV20-1 and TRBJ2-7; 8 bases align to TRBD2. Unmatched junction bases numbered 13, after V lost 2 bases and J lost 4 bases. The CDR3 is made up of 16 amino acids. The germline V gene has CDR1 DFQATT and CDR2 SNEGSKA (reference sequence). CDR3: CSARSPSGGYSYEQYF. The CDR3 DNA, read in part, is TGCAGTGCTAGATCCCCTTCGGGGGGGTATTCGTACGAG.

This clone came up many times. The CDR3 end lies 3 residues beyond the end of the read and is filled in from the germline J gene. The rearrangement joins TRBV5-8 to TRBJ2-7; 9 positions match TRBD2. Per germline, CDR1 SGHTS and CDR2 YDEGEE. The CDR3 runs to 14 residues. V lost 0 bases, J lost 6 bases, and 4 bases stayed unmatched. Incomplete CDR3 DNA: TGTGCCAGCAGCTTGGGGGGACTAGCCTTCGAG. It translates to CASSLGGLAFE. The entire CDR3 protein reads CASSLGGLAFEQYF.

This clone was seen many times. The sequence runs out 3 residues before the end of the CDR3; the remainder is reconstructed from the germline J gene. V is TRBV11-2 and J is TRBJ2-7, with 7 bases aligning to TRBD2. Germline loops: CDR1 SGHAT, CDR2 FQNNGV. The V and J ends lost 3 bases and 0 bases, in that order; junction bases with no gene match: 5. The CDR3 has 15 amino acids. The CDR3 loop is CASSFRDYSSYEQYF. CDR3 DNA, as far as it was read: TGTGCCAGCAGCTTCCGGGACTATAGCTCCTACGAG. Full variable domain (rest looked up from reference TRBV11-2 and TRBJ2-7): EAGVAQSPRYKIIEKRQSVAFWCNPISGHATLYWYQQILGQGPKLLIQFQNNGVVDDSQLPKDRFSAERLKGVDSTLKIQPAKLEDSAVYLCASSFRDYSSYEQYFGPGTRLTVT.

Many counts were recorded for this clone. The read is 3 residues too short to cover the CDR3 end, so that end is filled in from the germline J gene. The chain uses TRBV7-8 and TRBJ2-1; D not certain. Between the trimmed V and J ends, which lost 5 bases and 7 bases, there was a span of 9 bases. Germline V gene sequence: CDR1 SGHVS, CDR2 FQNEAQ. The CDR3 loop spans 12 amino acids. CDR3 loop: CASSPVLNEQFF. The DNA read from the CDR3 is TGTGCCAGCAGCCCAGTTTTAAATGAG.

This clone was counted many times. The CDR3 is cut off 3 residues early in the read; its end comes from the germline J gene. The chain combines TRBV20-1 with TRBJ2-7; the D gene is possibly TRBD1 (6 bases). Deletions cut 1 base from V and 5 bases from J, with 18 bases between. This CDR3 is built from 15 residues. Germline assignment: CDR1 DFQATT and CDR2 SNEGSKA (reference sequence). The covered CDR3 bases are TGCAGTGCTAGAGCACCAGGGGTAGGAAACCACGAG. This sequence encodes CSARAPGVGNHE. The CDR3 in full is CSARAPGVGNHEQYF.

Ten or more counts support this clone. The CDR3 end falls 3 residues outside the read, so it is completed with the germline J gene. V is TRBV30 and J is TRBJ2-5; 13 nucleotides match TRBD2. After removal of 2 bases from V and 3 bases from J, the junction contained 12 bases not matched to a gene. CDR1 is GTSNPN, CDR2 SVGIG, per germline (reference sequence). The CDR3 runs 18 residues. The covered CDR3 bases are TGTGCCTGGAGTACTCCCGGACTAGCGGGAGAAAGGGAAGAGACC. Translation gives CAWSTPGLAGEREET. The full CDR3 protein is CAWSTPGLAGEREETQYF.